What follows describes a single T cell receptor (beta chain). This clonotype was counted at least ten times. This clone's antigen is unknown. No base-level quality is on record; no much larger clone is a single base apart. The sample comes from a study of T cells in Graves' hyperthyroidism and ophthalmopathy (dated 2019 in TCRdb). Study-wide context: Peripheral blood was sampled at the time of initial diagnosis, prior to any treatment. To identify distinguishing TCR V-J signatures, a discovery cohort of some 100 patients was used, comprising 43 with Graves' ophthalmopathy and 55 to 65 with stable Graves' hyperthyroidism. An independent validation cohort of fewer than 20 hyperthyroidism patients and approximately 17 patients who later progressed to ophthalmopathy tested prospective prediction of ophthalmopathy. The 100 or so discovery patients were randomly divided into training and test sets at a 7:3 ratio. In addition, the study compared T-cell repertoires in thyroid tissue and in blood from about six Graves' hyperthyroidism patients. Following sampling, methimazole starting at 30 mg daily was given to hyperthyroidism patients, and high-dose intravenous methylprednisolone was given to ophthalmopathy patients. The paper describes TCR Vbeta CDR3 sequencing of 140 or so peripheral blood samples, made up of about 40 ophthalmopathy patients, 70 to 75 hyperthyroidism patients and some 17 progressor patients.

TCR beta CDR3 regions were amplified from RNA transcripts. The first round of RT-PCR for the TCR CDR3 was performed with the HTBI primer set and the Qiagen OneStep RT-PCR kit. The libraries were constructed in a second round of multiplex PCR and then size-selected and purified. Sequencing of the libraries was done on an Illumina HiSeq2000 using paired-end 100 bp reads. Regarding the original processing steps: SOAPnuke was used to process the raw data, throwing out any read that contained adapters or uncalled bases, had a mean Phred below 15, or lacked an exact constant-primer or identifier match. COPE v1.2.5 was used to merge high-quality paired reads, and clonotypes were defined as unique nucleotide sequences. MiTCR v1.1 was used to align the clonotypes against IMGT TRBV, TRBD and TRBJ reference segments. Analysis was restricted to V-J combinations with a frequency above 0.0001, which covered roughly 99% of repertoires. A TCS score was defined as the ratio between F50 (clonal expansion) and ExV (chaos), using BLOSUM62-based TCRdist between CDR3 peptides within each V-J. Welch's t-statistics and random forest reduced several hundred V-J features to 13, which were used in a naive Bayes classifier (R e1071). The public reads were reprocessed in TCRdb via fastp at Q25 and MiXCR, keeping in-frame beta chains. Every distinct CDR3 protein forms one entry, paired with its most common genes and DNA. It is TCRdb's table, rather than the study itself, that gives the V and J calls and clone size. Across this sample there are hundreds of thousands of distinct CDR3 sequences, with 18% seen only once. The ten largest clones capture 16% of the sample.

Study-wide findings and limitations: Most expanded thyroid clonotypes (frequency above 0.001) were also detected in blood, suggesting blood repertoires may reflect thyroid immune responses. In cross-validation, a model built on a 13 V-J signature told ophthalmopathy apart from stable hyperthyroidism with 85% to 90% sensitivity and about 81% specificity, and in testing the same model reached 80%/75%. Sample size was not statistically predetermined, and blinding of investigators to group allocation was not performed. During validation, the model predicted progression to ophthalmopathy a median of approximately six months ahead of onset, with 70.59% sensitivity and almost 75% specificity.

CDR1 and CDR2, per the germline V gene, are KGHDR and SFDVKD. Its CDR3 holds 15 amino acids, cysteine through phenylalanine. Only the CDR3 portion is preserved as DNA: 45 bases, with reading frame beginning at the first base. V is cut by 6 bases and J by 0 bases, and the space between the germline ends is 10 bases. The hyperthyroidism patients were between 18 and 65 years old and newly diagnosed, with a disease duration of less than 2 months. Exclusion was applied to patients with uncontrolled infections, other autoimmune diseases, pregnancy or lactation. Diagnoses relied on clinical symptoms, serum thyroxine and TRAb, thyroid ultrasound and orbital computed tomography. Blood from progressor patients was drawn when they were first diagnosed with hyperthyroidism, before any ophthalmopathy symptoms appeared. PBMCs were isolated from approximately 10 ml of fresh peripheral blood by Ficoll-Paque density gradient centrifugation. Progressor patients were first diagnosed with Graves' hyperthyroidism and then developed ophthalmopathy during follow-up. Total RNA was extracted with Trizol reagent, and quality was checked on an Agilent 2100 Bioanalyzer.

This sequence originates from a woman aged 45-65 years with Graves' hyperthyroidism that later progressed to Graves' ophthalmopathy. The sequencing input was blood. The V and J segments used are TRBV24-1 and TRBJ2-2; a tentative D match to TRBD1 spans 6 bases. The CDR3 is CATSPTGANTGELFF. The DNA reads TGTGCCACCAGTCCGACAGGAGCGAACACCGGGGAGCTGTTTTTT.